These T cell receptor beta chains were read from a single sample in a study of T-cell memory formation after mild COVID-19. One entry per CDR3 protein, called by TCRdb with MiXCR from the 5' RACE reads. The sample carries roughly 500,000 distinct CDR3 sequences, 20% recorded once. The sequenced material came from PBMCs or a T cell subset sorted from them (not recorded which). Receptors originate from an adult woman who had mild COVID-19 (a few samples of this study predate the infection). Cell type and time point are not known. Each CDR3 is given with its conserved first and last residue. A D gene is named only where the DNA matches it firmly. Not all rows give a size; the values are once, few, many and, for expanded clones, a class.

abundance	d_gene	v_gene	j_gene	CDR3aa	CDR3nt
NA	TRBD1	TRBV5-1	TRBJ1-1	CASRPATGASSEAFF	TGCGCCAGCCGTCCCGCGACAGGGGCTAGTTCTGAAGCTTTCTTT
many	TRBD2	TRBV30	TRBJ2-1	CAWSGLAGVFYNEQFF	TGTGCCTGGAGCGGCTTAGCGGGAGTTTTCTACAATGAGCAGTTCTTC
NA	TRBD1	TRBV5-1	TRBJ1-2	CASSSGDRETKGYTF	TGCGCCAGCAGCTCCGGGGACAGGGAAACTAAAGGCTACACCTTC
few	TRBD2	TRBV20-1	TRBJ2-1	CSARDSSGGYNEQFF	TGCAGTGCTAGAGATTCTAGCGGGGGGTACAATGAGCAGTTCTTC
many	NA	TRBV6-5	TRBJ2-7	CASSSLNYEQYF	TGTGCCAGCAGTTCCCTCAACTACGAGCAGTACTTC
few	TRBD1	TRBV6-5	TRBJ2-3	CASSSGTGTTDTQYF	TGTGCCAGCAGCTCGGGGACAGGGACCACAGATACGCAGTATTTT
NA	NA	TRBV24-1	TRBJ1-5	CATSASSGGDQPQHF	TGTGCCACCAGTGCTTCCAGTGGGGGGGATCAGCCCCAGCATTTT
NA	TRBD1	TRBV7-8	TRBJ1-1	CASSLEGRGLAEAFF	TGTGCCAGCAGCTTAGAAGGCAGGGGGCTCGCTGAAGCTTTCTTT
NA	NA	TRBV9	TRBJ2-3	CASSVAHSEDTQYF	TGTGCCAGCAGCGTAGCCCATTCGGAAGATACGCAGTATTTT
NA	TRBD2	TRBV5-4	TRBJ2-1	CASSPNRGTSGDNEQFF	TGTGCCAGCAGCCCCAACCGAGGGACTAGCGGGGACAATGAGCAGTTCTTC
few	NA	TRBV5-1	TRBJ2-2	CASSSGLTTGELFF	TGCGCCAGCAGCTCGGGACTCACCACCGGGGAGCTGTTTTTT
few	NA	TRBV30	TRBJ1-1	CAWSAELISTEAFF	TGTGCCTGGAGTGCGGAGTTAATTAGCACTGAAGCTTTCTTT
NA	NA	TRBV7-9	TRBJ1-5	CASSLDAQPQHF	TGTGCCAGCAGCTTAGACGCTCAGCCCCAGCATTTT
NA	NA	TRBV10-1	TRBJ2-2	CASSDLYLRNETGELFF	TGCGCCAGCAGTGACCTGTATTTACGGAACGAGACCGGGGAGCTGTTTTTT
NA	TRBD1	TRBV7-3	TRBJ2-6	CASSLMRQGRANVLTF	TGTGCCAGCAGCTTAATGAGACAGGGAAGGGCCAACGTCCTGACTTTC
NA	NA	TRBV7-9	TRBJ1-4	CAIRWGAYEGLFF	TGTGCCATCCGGTGGGGGGCATACGAAGGACTGTTTTTT
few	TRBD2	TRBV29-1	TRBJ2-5	CSVVGLAGGETQYF	TGCAGCGTTGTCGGACTAGCGGGAGGAGAGACCCAGTACTTC
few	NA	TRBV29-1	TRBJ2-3	CSVEQIPDTQYF	TGCAGCGTTGAACAGATACCAGATACGCAGTATTTT
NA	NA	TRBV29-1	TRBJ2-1	CSVLDGDEQFF	TGCAGCGTTCTCGATGGGGATGAGCAGTTCTTC
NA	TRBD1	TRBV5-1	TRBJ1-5	CASSSTGEQPQHF	TGCGCCAGCAGCTCGACAGGGGAACAGCCCCAGCATTTT
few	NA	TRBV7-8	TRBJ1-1	CASTRAYMNTEAFF	TGTGCCAGCACTAGGGCTTACATGAACACTGAAGCTTTCTTT
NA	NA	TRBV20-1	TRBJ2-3	CSARSPDLDTQYF	TGCAGTGCTAGATCCCCAGATTTAGATACGCAGTATTTT
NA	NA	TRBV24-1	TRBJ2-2	CATSRGPPGELFF	TGTGCCACCAGCCGGGGGCCCCCCGGGGAGCTGTTTTTT
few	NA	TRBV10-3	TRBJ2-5	CAIGGRDQETQYF	TGTGCCATCGGGGGCCGGGATCAAGAGACCCAGTACTTC
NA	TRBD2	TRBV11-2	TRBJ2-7	CASSLGRGGGYEQYF	TGTGCCAGCAGCTTAGGGCGGGGGGGCGGATACGAGCAGTACTTC
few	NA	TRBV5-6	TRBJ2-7	CASSPGSGIYEQYF	TGTGCCAGCAGCCCAGGGTCGGGGATCTACGAGCAGTACTTC